The text below deals with one T cell receptor beta chain. This entry belongs to a study of Tregs in tolerant kidney transplant recipients. Overall study: Recipients received nonmyeloablative bone marrow transplants from related graft donors, with transient mixed chimerism.

This table comes from immunoSEQ multiplex PCR, and its TCRdb copy is limited to in-frame clones, with some not included. The table lists 60,000 or so clones, roughly 88% of them singletons. The germline CDR1 and CDR2 sequences are MNHNY and SVGAGI (reference sequence). This CDR3 contains 10 residues. The V gene lost 8 bases and the J gene lost 1 base, with 2 bases spanning the gap. Specimen: Tregs from blood, collected before the transplant. The V call is TRBV6-6, the J call TRBJ1-2, with D unclear. This clonotype originated in a human donor who received a combined kidney and bone marrow transplant. CDR3 nucleotides: TGTGCCAGCCTTAACTATGGCTACACCTTC. Protein product: CASLNYGYTF.